This TCR beta chain was observed in a study of cytomegalovirus exposure and HLA in healthy donors (dated by TCRdb to about 2017). In terms of the full investigation: The 666 repertoires of the first cohort and the 120 validation repertoires were produced on the same platform, according to a later analysis. High-throughput TCR immunosequencing, statistical association of individual TCRs with disease status, and machine learning were combined to predict cytomegalovirus infection status. Besides the first cohort of roughly 640 subjects, a separate validation cohort made up of over a hundred different subjects was used. The study was designed to test whether signatures of past pathogen exposure could be identified by cataloging public T cell receptors.

V is pruned by 3 bases and J by 9 bases, leaving 10 bases of the junction without a gene match. The CDR3 starts with the cysteine, ends with the phenylalanine, and has 15 residues. The kept DNA is CDR3 alone, 45 bases in frame from the first base. CDR1 and CDR2 were assigned from the germline V gene (reference sequence) as MNHEY and SMNVEV. Beyond this particular receptor, the publication reports: In a later analysis, TCRs clustered in the first cohort were found to also tend to co-occur in the roughly 120 validation repertoires, with 85% to 95% of cluster scores above 0. A later analysis lacked HLA typing for the validation cohort, so it scored co-occurrence in that cohort across all 110 or so repertoires. It was suggested by the authors that the approach could potentially be generalized to other disease states and immunological phenotypes. In the study, around 150 TCR beta chains were listed as associated with cytomegalovirus. In both the original and validation cohorts, the classifier was reported to diagnose cytomegalovirus status with high specificity and sensitivity. In vitro tests confirmed that a few of the cytomegalovirus-associated TCR beta chains recognize cytomegalovirus antigens. Across donors, most TCR sequences were observed very rarely, whereas some public TCRs were present in many individuals.

The donors were included in the validation cohort of roughly 130 subjects, a group kept apart from the roughly 700-subject first cohort. Libraries were prepared through the immunoSEQ multiplex PCR assay. Under the source paper's analysis protocol: A statistical classification framework was built for diagnosing cytomegalovirus status from the catalog of TCR beta chain sequences. TCRdb stores this immuneACCESS table with in-frame sequences only. Part of the clones is absent; in the studies checked, under half of the shortfall reflects unresolved V genes, and no reason is known for the rest. V and J calls and clone size are given by that table; D and trimming were obtained from the DNA. Recorded for this sample are about 160,000 clones; more than 70% of them occurred a single time. Jointly, the top ten make up approximately 10% of the sample. Comment on this clone: Its specific antigen is unknown. Per-base qualities were not stored, and no clone one base away is much larger.

Material: PBMCs. The rearranged segments are TRBV27 and TRBJ2-1; a stretch of 8 junction bases matches TRBD1. The receptor's source is a man aged 25 to 40 in good health and CMV-seropositive. At the DNA level, the sequence is TGTGCCAGCAGTTTCATCACTCAGGGGGCGCTTGAGCAGTTCTTC. It specifies CASSFITQGALEQFF.